The rows below give T cell receptor beta chains drawn from one sample of a study of monozygotic twins with inflammatory bowel disease. Following a re-call of the 5' RACE reads, TCRdb has one entry per CDR3 protein and lacks DNA. The listing contains around 450,000 distinct CDR3 sequences. Sequenced: blood. Source of these receptors: a human donor with ulcerative colitis or Crohn's disease, or a healthy co-twin of an affected twin (not recorded which). The CDR3 runs from the conserved cysteine through the conserved F or W.

j_call: TRBJ2-5
cdr3_length: 20
v_call: TRBV11-2
cdr3_aa: CASSGPKGLPGLGGSETQYF

j_call: TRBJ2-7
cdr3_length: 13
v_call: TRBV9
cdr3_aa: CASSVGFPGEQYF

j_call: TRBJ2-2
cdr3_length: 11
v_call: TRBV7-7
cdr3_aa: CATQGSGELFF

j_call: TRBJ1-6
cdr3_length: 14
v_call: TRBV12-3/TRBV12-4
cdr3_aa: CASSLRTENSPLHF

j_call: TRBJ1-2
cdr3_length: 13
v_call: TRBV3-1
cdr3_aa: CASSLGGGPSLFF

j_call: TRBJ2-2
cdr3_length: 11
v_call: TRBV19
cdr3_aa: CASFYAGELFF

j_call: TRBJ2-5
cdr3_length: 13
v_call: TRBV5-1
cdr3_aa: CASSPGLAETQYF

j_call: TRBJ2-3
cdr3_length: 15
v_call: TRBV7-3
cdr3_aa: CASSSSSGGADTQYF

j_call: TRBJ1-2
cdr3_length: 15
v_call: TRBV12-3/TRBV12-4
cdr3_aa: CASSLEHGGPYGYTF

j_call: TRBJ2-7
cdr3_length: 15
v_call: TRBV7-2
cdr3_aa: CASSLGRGLAPEQYF

j_call: TRBJ2-3
cdr3_length: 15
v_call: TRBV28
cdr3_aa: CASSETSGSTDTQYF

j_call: TRBJ1-4
cdr3_length: 14
v_call: TRBV7-2
cdr3_aa: CASSLAGRYEKLFF

j_call: TRBJ2-2
cdr3_length: 18
v_call: TRBV12-3/TRBV12-4
cdr3_aa: CASSPLGQDKPGDGELFF

j_call: TRBJ2-1
cdr3_length: 13
v_call: TRBV5-8
cdr3_aa: CASSLVYHNEQFF

j_call: TRBJ2-5
cdr3_length: 17
v_call: TRBV20-1
cdr3_aa: CSANWASGRATQETQYF

j_call: TRBJ2-1
cdr3_length: 17
v_call: TRBV7-9
cdr3_aa: CASSLAQTSGEYNEQFF

j_call: TRBJ2-1
cdr3_length: 16
v_call: TRBV9
cdr3_aa: CASSVRGDLSYNEQFF

j_call: TRBJ1-1
cdr3_length: 15
v_call: TRBV7-6
cdr3_aa: CASSLELGPDTEAFF

j_call: TRBJ2-1
cdr3_length: 13
v_call: TRBV5-4
cdr3_aa: CASRRGGYNEQFF

j_call: TRBJ2-7
cdr3_length: 13
v_call: TRBV20-1
cdr3_aa: CSAQLTGSNEQYF

j_call: TRBJ1-5
cdr3_length: 15
v_call: TRBV4-2
cdr3_aa: CASSQELGESQPQHF

j_call: TRBJ2-2
cdr3_length: 13
v_call: TRBV9
cdr3_aa: CASSVPVGGELFF

j_call: TRBJ2-5
cdr3_length: 16
v_call: TRBV10-3
cdr3_aa: CAISPGAGGFQEIQYF

j_call: TRBJ2-7
cdr3_length: 15
v_call: TRBV14
cdr3_aa: CASSQAGLPGDEQYF

j_call: TRBJ1-1
cdr3_length: 13
v_call: TRBV7-2
cdr3_aa: CASSLGQTPEAFF

j_call: TRBJ2-2
cdr3_length: 13
v_call: TRBV5-1
cdr3_aa: CASRDSHTGELFF

j_call: TRBJ2-6
cdr3_length: 17
v_call: TRBV7-9
cdr3_aa: CASSSGTAISGANVLTF

j_call: TRBJ2-7
cdr3_length: 17
v_call: TRBV10-3
cdr3_aa: CAISEHGGVHIVYEQYF

j_call: TRBJ1-3
cdr3_length: 17
v_call: TRBV12-3/TRBV12-4
cdr3_aa: CASSLFPTDNSGNTIYF

j_call: TRBJ2-1
cdr3_length: 13
v_call: TRBV20-1
cdr3_aa: CSYTSGVYNEQFF

j_call: TRBJ1-5
cdr3_length: 17
v_call: TRBV23-1
cdr3_aa: CASSRKDTALGSKPQHF

j_call: TRBJ1-1
cdr3_length: 13
v_call: TRBV7-2
cdr3_aa: CASSLGADRGAFF

j_call: TRBJ1-3
cdr3_length: 15
v_call: TRBV20-1
cdr3_aa: CSANDPKSSGNTIYF

j_call: TRBJ2-2
cdr3_length: 17
v_call: TRBV29-1
cdr3_aa: CSVGLLGSSGDTGELFF

j_call: TRBJ1-1
cdr3_length: 16
v_call: TRBV6-5
cdr3_aa: CASSSGKGAVLAEAFF

j_call: TRBJ1-2
cdr3_length: 15
v_call: TRBV5-1
cdr3_aa: CASSLGTGNSYGYTF

j_call: TRBJ1-2
cdr3_length: 13
v_call: TRBV12-5
cdr3_aa: CASVPGQSYGYTF

j_call: TRBJ2-1
cdr3_length: 19
v_call: TRBV6-4
cdr3_aa: CASSPGGIRGPSSYNEQFF

j_call: TRBJ2-3
cdr3_length: 16
v_call: TRBV5-1
cdr3_aa: CASSLVLAGGTDTQYF

j_call: TRBJ2-1
cdr3_length: 15
v_call: TRBV20-1
cdr3_aa: CSASGTGLASNEQFF

j_call: TRBJ2-1
cdr3_length: 18
v_call: TRBV15
cdr3_aa: CATSRDGVTGRVTNEQFF

j_call: TRBJ1-2
cdr3_length: 13
v_call: TRBV20-1
cdr3_aa: CSAPPQGPGGYTF

j_call: TRBJ2-1
cdr3_length: 16
v_call: TRBV5-1
cdr3_aa: CASSTQEGGAYNEQFF

j_call: TRBJ2-2
cdr3_length: 18
v_call: TRBV29-1
cdr3_aa: CSVAGASGRAFDTGELFF

j_call: TRBJ1-1
cdr3_length: 16
v_call: TRBV20-1
cdr3_aa: CSARGEAGTGNTEAFF

j_call: TRBJ1-2
cdr3_length: 14
v_call: TRBV12-3/TRBV12-4
cdr3_aa: CASNSLGGNYGYTF

j_call: TRBJ1-2
cdr3_length: 14
v_call: TRBV6-2/TRBV6-3
cdr3_aa: CASSRTGEVYGYTF

j_call: TRBJ2-3
cdr3_length: 14
v_call: TRBV5-5
cdr3_aa: CASSWDRFTDTQYF

j_call: TRBJ2-3
cdr3_length: 16
v_call: TRBV7-2
cdr3_aa: CASSRTSGRPTDTQYF

j_call: TRBJ2-1
cdr3_length: 16
v_call: TRBV9
cdr3_aa: CASSVEGGVSVNEQFF

j_call: TRBJ2-3
cdr3_length: 15
v_call: TRBV5-5
cdr3_aa: CASSNGAGYTDTQYF